Presented here are 30 T cell receptor beta chains from one specimen sequenced in a study of blood T cell repertoires in COVID-19. The assay was immunoSEQ multiplex PCR, and TCRdb's table has in-frame clones only and misses some. The table lists more than 110,000 clones, 80% to 85% of them singletons. Sequencing was performed on peripheral blood. The source is a woman aged 55-69 years with acute or convalescent COVID-19.

The chain combines TRBV5-6 with TRBJ2-7; TRBD1 aligns across 9 bases. This CDR3 has 16 residues. Germline trimming cut 0 bases from V and 2 bases from J; bases unmatched to any gene: 6. CDR1 SGHDT and CDR2 YYEEEE come from the germline V gene. The CDR3 coding sequence is TGTGCCAGCAGCTTGGGTGGGGGACAGGGTACCTACGAGCAGTACTTC. As protein: CASSLGGGQGTYEQYF.

The gene calls are TRBV9 and TRBJ2-5; 11 bases map to TRBD2. The CDR3 length is 16 residues. Germline loops: CDR1 SGDLS, CDR2 YYNGEE. Trimming removed 2 bases from V and 3 bases from J; junction bases left unmatched: 6. The DNA of the CDR3 is TGTGCCAGCAGCGTTCTAGCGGGACTAGCGGAAGAGACCCAGTACTTC. Translation gives CASSVLAGLAEETQYF.

This chain uses TRBV6-1 with TRBJ1-5, with TRBD1 identical over 9 bases. The CDR3 sequence is 15 residues long. Unmatched junction bases numbered 5, after V lost 2 bases and J lost 6 bases. CDR1 and CDR2 from the germline V gene are MNHNS and SASEGT. CDR3 residues: CASSERDRAFQPQHF. DNA of the CDR3: TGTGCCAGCAGTGAAAGGGACAGGGCGTTTCAGCCCCAGCATTTT.

The chain couples TRBV4-2 to TRBJ2-2; TRBD2 agrees at 14 bases. CDR3 length: 17 residues. Trimming at V came to 4 bases and at J to 7 bases, leaving 8 bases not matched to a gene. CDR1 LGHNA and CDR2 YNFKEQ come from the germline V gene. The CDR3 sequence is CASSPGTSGSLGGELFF. CDR3 DNA sequence: TGTGCCAGCAGCCCAGGGACTAGCGGGAGTCTGGGCGGGGAGCTGTTTTTT.

The chain combines TRBV6-6 with TRBJ2-2, with 9 bases aligning to TRBD1. The CDR3 loop spans 17 amino acids. Trimming at V came to 5 bases and at J to 5 bases, leaving 12 bases not matched to a gene. The V gene's germline CDR1 is MNHNY and CDR2 SVGAGI (reference sequence). CDR3 loop: CASSPRTGVIGTGELFF. In nucleotides, the CDR3 is TGTGCCAGCAGTCCCCGGACAGGGGTGATTGGGACCGGGGAGCTGTTTTTT.

This chain uses TRBV7-2 with TRBJ2-1; D possibly corresponds to TRBD2 (6 bases). The germline CDR1 and CDR2 sequences are SGHTA and FQGNSA. V was cut by 1 base and J by 10 bases, with 11 bases left in between. The CDR3 loop spans 13 amino acids. In DNA form, the CDR3 reads TGTGCCAGCAGCTTAGGTCTAGCGAAGGAGCAGTTCTTC. Protein sequence: CASSLGLAKEQFF.

The chain combines TRBV28 with TRBJ1-5, with 10 bases aligning to TRBD1. In germline, CDR1 is MDHEN, CDR2 SYDVKM. Trimming removed 3 bases from V and 4 bases from J; junction bases left unmatched: 15. The CDR3 runs to 19 residues. CDR3 sequence reads: CASSFGRQGAMGRNQPQHF. The CDR3 DNA follows: TGTGCCAGCAGTTTCGGACGACAGGGGGCGATGGGAAGGAATCAGCCCCAGCATTTT.

The CDR3 bases are TGTGCCAGCAGCCCCAGGCTAACAGGGTCCCGCAACTATGGCTACACCTTC. Protein sequence: CASSPRLTGSRNYGYTF. This chain uses TRBV5-6 with TRBJ1-2, with D possibly TRBD1 on 6 matching bases. V lost 4 bases and J 2 bases, leaving 21 bases between the germline ends. The CDR3 extends over 17 amino acids. Germline V gene sequence: CDR1 SGHDT, CDR2 YYEEEE.

In its sample, this clone was seen many times. This sample also contains other DNA sequences that code for the same CDR3. The CDR3 here is CASRPGGRGYTF. CDR3 nucleotide sequence: TGTGCCAGCAGGCCGGGGGGCCGGGGCTACACCTTC. The chain couples TRBV28 to TRBJ1-2; a possible D gene is TRBD1 (6 bases). Germline assignment: CDR1 MDHEN and CDR2 SYDVKM. Trimming removed 6 bases from V and 8 bases from J, with 13 bases in between. This CDR3 has 12 amino acids.

In its sample, this clone was seen once. J is TRBJ2-1 and V is TRBV2; 8 nucleotides agree with TRBD2. Germline V gives CDR1 SNHLY, CDR2 FYNNEI. Germline trimming cut 4 bases from V and 2 bases from J; bases unmatched to any gene: 4. This CDR3 comprises 15 residues. DNA of the CDR3: TGTGCCAGCAGTGTAAATAGCGGGACCTACAATGAGCAGTTCTTC. Protein product: CASSVNSGTYNEQFF.

J is TRBJ1-5 and V is TRBV27, with a weak D call TRBD1 (6 bases). The CDR3 is 14 amino acids. The germline gives CDR1 MNHEY, CDR2 SMNVEV (reference sequence). Deletions cut 4 bases from V and 7 bases from J, with 14 bases between. CDR3: CASSWDKGGQPQHF. The DNA for the CDR3 is TGTGCCAGCAGTTGGGACAAGGGCGGGCAGCCCCAGCATTTT.

In this sample, this clone turned up once. The chain carries TRBV6-4 and TRBJ2-7; TRBD1 matches at 9 bases. Germline V gene sequence: CDR1 MRHNA, CDR2 SNTAGT. The CDR3 length is 15 residues. J lost 4 bases, V lost 7 bases, and 11 bases had no gene match. Here the CDR3 reads CASTTPGQGTYEQYF. The CDR3 DNA is TGTGCCAGCACCACGCCCGGACAGGGGACGTACGAGCAGTACTTC.

This clone has only one observation. The rearrangement joins TRBV18 to TRBJ1-5; 7 nucleotides align to TRBD1. Germline V lookup: CDR1 KGHSH, CDR2 LQKENI. The CDR3 covers 16 residues. The V segment lost 1 base and the J segment 5 bases; nucleotides outside the gene matches: 8. The CDR3 loop reads CASSPQVGGRDQPQHF. The CDR3 DNA reads TGTGCCAGCTCACCACAGGTAGGGGGCAGGGATCAGCCCCAGCATTTT.

V is TRBV10-3 and J is TRBJ2-1; TRBD2 is a possible D gene (5 bases). Trimming removed 8 bases at V and 6 bases at J, with 11 bases between. Germline V lookup: CDR1 ENHRY, CDR2 SYGVKD. The CDR3 loop spans 12 amino acids. The CDR3: CAIGGGLNEQFF. The CDR3 region has the DNA TGTGCCATCGGAGGAGGACTCAATGAGCAGTTCTTC.

The rearrangement uses TRBV30 and TRBJ2-2, with 7 bases matching TRBD2. Germline V CDR1 and CDR2: GTSNPN, SVGIG (reference sequence). V trimming: 7 bases; J trimming: 7 bases; junction bases outside the gene matches: 12. This CDR3 spans 14 amino acids. In nucleotides, the CDR3 is TGTGCCTACCAGCGGGCTCCGGGGGGCGGGGAGCTGTTTTTT. Translating gives CAYQRAPGGGELFF.

CDR3 DNA sequence: TGTGCCAGCAGTCGTGGACAGGCCCCCTACGAGCAGTACTTC. Its translation is CASSRGQAPYEQYF. The chain recombines TRBV28 with TRBJ2-7, with 7 bases that match TRBD1. Per the germline V gene, CDR1 is MDHEN and CDR2 is SYDVKM. The V and J ends lost 5 bases and 2 bases, in that order; junction bases with no gene match: 6. This CDR3 is built from 14 residues.

This rearrangement joins TRBV11-3 to TRBJ2-3; tentatively, D is TRBD1 (6 bases). Looked up from germline, CDR1 is SGHNT and CDR2 is YENEEA. The V and J ends lost 6 bases and 3 bases respectively, with 19 bases between them. The CDR3 totals 16 residues. CDR3 in amino acids: CASSSTGQGKTDTQYF. Written as DNA, the CDR3 is TGTGCCAGCAGTTCCACAGGGCAGGGAAAAACAGATACGCAGTATTTT.

The chain links TRBV10-3 to TRBJ2-5; tentatively, D is TRBD1 (5 bases). The germline gives CDR1 ENHRY, CDR2 SYGVKD. V was clipped by 5 bases and J by 5 bases, with 12 bases between them. This CDR3 spans 13 amino acids. Here the CDR3 DNA reads TGTGCCATCAGTCCAGGGCTGGGCGAGACCCAGTACTTC. Encoded protein: CAISPGLGETQYF.

The chain joins TRBV10-3 to TRBJ2-1, with D perhaps TRBD2 (6 bases). The germline gives CDR1 ENHRY, CDR2 SYGVKD. The CDR3 runs 13 residues. V dropped 6 bases and J dropped 7 bases, with 13 bases sitting between them. The CDR3 reads CAISPGLSNEQFF. As DNA, the CDR3 is TGTGCCATCAGCCCGGGACTCTCGAATGAGCAGTTCTTC.

This clone occurred a few times. J is TRBJ1-3 and V is TRBV14, with no clear D. Germline V gives CDR1 SGHDN, CDR2 FVKESK. V lost 2 bases, J lost 8 bases, and 10 bases lay in between. The CDR3 is 13 residues long. CDR3 residues: CASSQRQVDTIYF. The CDR3 nucleotides are TGTGCCAGCAGCCAACGGCAGGTTGACACCATATATTTT.

The chain carries TRBV28 and TRBJ2-7; 8 nucleotides agree with TRBD1. There are 15 residues in the CDR3. With 5 bases clipped from V and 3 bases from J, the junction kept 9 bases outside the gene matches. Germline V gives CDR1 MDHEN, CDR2 SYDVKM. In nucleotides, the CDR3 is TGTGCCAGCAGTACCCCGACAGGGGTAGTCTACGAGCAGTACTTC. Amino acids: CASSTPTGVVYEQYF.

V and J are TRBV28 and TRBJ1-2; D not resolved. This CDR3 contains 13 residues. The germline V and J ends were trimmed by 7 bases and 2 bases, with 11 bases remaining between them. Germline CDR1 is MDHEN and CDR2 is SYDVKM. The CDR3 here is CASIGGENYGYTF. CDR3 nucleotide sequence: TGTGCCAGCATCGGCGGCGAAAACTATGGCTACACCTTC.

The rearrangement uses TRBV7-9 and TRBJ2-7, with 9 bases fitting TRBD1. V shed 5 bases, J shed 9 bases, and the junction held 11 bases outside the gene matches. Germline V gives CDR1 SEHNR, CDR2 FQNEAQ (reference sequence). CDR3 length equals 14 residues. The CDR3 sequence: CASSQGQGKGRQYF. CDR3 coding DNA: TGTGCCAGCAGCCAGGGACAGGGAAAGGGTAGGCAGTACTTC.

The chain joins TRBV12-5 to TRBJ2-5, with TRBD2 as a possible D gene (5 bases). CDR3 length equals 13 residues. Germline V gene lookup returns CDR1 LGHNT and CDR2 FRNRAP. Trimming pared 8 bases from V and 1 base from J, leaving 11 bases between. The CDR3 reads CASSDGIQETQYF. CDR3 coding DNA: TGTGCTAGTTCTGACGGGATCCAAGAGACCCAGTACTTC.

This clone has more than one count but fewer than ten. This chain joins TRBV30 and TRBJ1-5; 11 nucleotides agree with TRBD1. V gave up 0 bases and J gave up 0 bases; unmatched junction bases: 7. The CDR3 spans 18 residues. Germline lookup yields CDR1 GTSNPN and CDR2 SVGIG (reference sequence). CDR3 loop: CAWSVRDRGIYSNQPQHF. The CDR3 region has the DNA TGTGCCTGGAGTGTAAGGGACAGGGGGATCTATAGCAATCAGCCCCAGCATTTT.

Only one count was recorded for this clone. V is TRBV28 and J is TRBJ2-7; 9 bases match TRBD1. Per germline, CDR1 MDHEN and CDR2 SYDVKM. The V gene end was trimmed by 4 bases and the J gene end by 8 bases; junction bases not matched to a gene: 9. The CDR3 is 14 amino acids. CDR3 in amino acids: CASSSAGQGSKQYF. The CDR3, as DNA: TGTGCCAGCAGTTCAGCGGGACAGGGTAGCAAGCAGTACTTC.

This clone was recorded only once. The chain combines TRBV5-6 with TRBJ1-5; tentatively, D is TRBD1 (6 bases). Between the trimmed V and J ends, which lost 3 bases and 0 bases, there was a span of 13 bases. The CDR3 is 16 amino acids. Germline values: CDR1 SGHDT, CDR2 YYEEEE. CDR3 protein: CASSSTGPNSNQPQHF. For the CDR3, the DNA is TGTGCCAGCAGCTCCACAGGGCCTAATAGCAATCAGCCCCAGCATTTT.

The chain combines TRBV7-2 with TRBJ1-1; TRBD1 aligns across 8 bases. V shed 5 bases and J 11 bases; nucleotides not matched to a gene: 16. Looked up from germline, CDR1 is SGHTA and CDR2 is FQGNSA. The CDR3 is 15 amino acids. CDR3 coding DNA: TGTGCCAGCAGCCCCCGTGGGACAGGACACCTCAAGGCTTTCTTT. Residues: CASSPRGTGHLKAFF.

The V and J genes are TRBV30 and TRBJ1-6; 7 nucleotides match TRBD1. V was pared by 5 bases and J by 8 bases, with 3 bases of the junction left unmatched. The CDR3 is made up of 12 amino acids. The germline V gene has CDR1 GTSNPN and CDR2 SVGIG (reference sequence). CDR3: CAWVRGDSPLHF. In nucleotides, the CDR3 is TGTGCCTGGGTCAGGGGGGATTCACCCCTCCACTTT.

This clone has a handful of counts. The chain is built from TRBV7-2 and TRBJ2-7, with 9 bases identical to TRBD1. With V trimmed by 4 bases and J by 7 bases, 8 bases remained unmatched. Germline V gene lookup returns CDR1 SGHTA and CDR2 FQGNSA. There are 14 residues in the CDR3. The CDR3 protein is CASSSRTGVGEQYF. DNA for the CDR3: TGTGCCAGCAGCTCTAGGACAGGGGTCGGGGAGCAGTACTTC.